This T cell receptor (beta chain) came from a study of cytomegalovirus exposure and HLA in healthy donors. Study-wide findings and caveats: Later on, an analysis tied 18,000 or so TCR beta sequences to HLA alleles at 0.05 false discovery rate.

PCR involved 60 Vbeta and 13 Jbeta primers. Data came from immunoSEQ multiplex PCR; TCRdb stores just in-frame clones and leaves some out. This sample carries 110,000 to 150,000 clones, 73% of them seen once, and the ten largest clones take around an eighth. Samples came from healthy bone marrow donors. The germline V gene encodes CDR1 SGHDT and CDR2 YYEEEE. There are 13 residues in the CDR3. The ends were cut back, 8 bases at V and 5 bases at J, with 16 bases in the middle. Of note for this clone: The antigen remains undetermined.

Material: PBMCs. This chain joins TRBV5-6 and TRBJ1-1; D unresolved. The TCR comes from a human donor in good health. The CDR3 spells CASKNGWKTEAFF. In nucleotides, the CDR3 is TGTGCCAGTAAAAACGGGTGGAAAACTGAAGCTTTCTTT.